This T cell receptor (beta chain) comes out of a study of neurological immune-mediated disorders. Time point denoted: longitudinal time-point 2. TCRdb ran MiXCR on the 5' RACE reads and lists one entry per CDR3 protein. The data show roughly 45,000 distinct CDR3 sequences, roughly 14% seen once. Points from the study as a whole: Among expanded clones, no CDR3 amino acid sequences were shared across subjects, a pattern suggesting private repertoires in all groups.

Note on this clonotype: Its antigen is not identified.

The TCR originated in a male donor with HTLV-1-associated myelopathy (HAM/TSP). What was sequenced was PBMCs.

CDR3 sequence reads: CASSLLLGVFYNEQFF. CDR3 sequence (DNA): TGTGCCAGCAGCTTATTGCTGGGGGTGTTCTACAATGAGCAGTTCTTC. The gene calls are TRBV7-9 and TRBJ2-1; the D call may be TRBD1 or TRBD2 (5 bases each). The CDR3 has 16 residues. Trimming shortened V by 2 bases and J by 3 bases, and 14 bases separated the two germline ends. CDR1 and CDR2 from the germline V gene are SEHNR and FQNEAQ (reference sequence).